Listed below are T cell receptor beta chains from one sample, sequenced in a study of beta chain features in type 1 diabetes. The protocol was immunoSEQ multiplex PCR, while the TCRdb copy is restricted to in-frame clones and leaves out a portion. Of over 500,000 clones in the sample, 15% to 18% are singletons; the top ten hold about 0.087%. Material: naive CD4+ T cells from blood. The source is a man aged 18 to 29 in good health. The CDR3 runs from the conserved cysteine through the conserved F or W. A D gene is named only where the DNA matches it firmly. Clone sizes are given selectively: once, few, many, or a class where the clone is expanded.

CDR3nt | CDR3aa | v_gene | len | d_gene | j_gene | abundance
TGTGCCAGCAGCGTTAGCCCTGCCTGGGAGCAGTTCTTC | CASSVSPAWEQFF | TRBV6-1 | 13 | . | TRBJ2-1 | .
TGTGCCAGCAGCTCACAACGACAGGGGAATGGCTACACCTTC | CASSSQRQGNGYTF | TRBV7-2 | 14 | TRBD1 | TRBJ1-2 | few
TGTGCCAGCAGCTTAATAATCCACTACAATGAGCAGTTCTTC | CASSLIIHYNEQFF | TRBV11-2 | 14 | . | TRBJ2-1 | .
TGTGCCAGCACCCGGGACACCATGAACACTGAAGCTTTCTTT | CASTRDTMNTEAFF | TRBV7-3 | 14 | . | TRBJ1-1 | few
TGTGCCAGCAGTTTGCCCCACATACCGAACACTGAAGCTTTCTTT | CASSLPHIPNTEAFF | TRBV28 | 15 | . | TRBJ1-1 | .
TGCAGCGTGAACGGGGGACAGGGGTGGGAGACCCAGTACTTC | CSVNGGQGWETQYF | TRBV29-1 | 14 | TRBD1 | TRBJ2-5 | .
TGTGCCAGCAGTTACCGAACTGAAGCTTTCTTT | CASSYRTEAFF | TRBV28 | 11 | . | TRBJ1-1 | few
TGCGCCAGCAGCTTCGCGGGGGTGGAGGTTCACGAGCAGTACTTC | CASSFAGVEVHEQYF | TRBV5-1 | 15 | TRBD2 | TRBJ2-7 | few
TGTGCCAGCAGTGCGCGCGCAGGGGAAGAGACCCAGTACTTC | CASSARAGEETQYF | TRBV7-9 | 14 | . | TRBJ2-5 | few
TGTGCCAGCAGCCTCGGGCGGAACTATGGCTACACCTTC | CASSLGRNYGYTF | TRBV28 | 13 | . | TRBJ1-2 | few
TGTGCCAGCAGCCGAGGGGCTGACCGTGCCAATGAGCAGTTCTTC | CASSRGADRANEQFF | TRBV9 | 15 | . | TRBJ2-1 | .
TGCGCCAGCAGCTATTCACAACGGATGAATGAAAAACTGTTTTTT | CASSYSQRMNEKLFF | TRBV5-1 | 15 | . | TRBJ1-4 | .
TGCGCCAGCAGCCAAGATTGGGGGGACAGTGGACAGGCGGTAAGGAGCTACACCTTC | CASSQDWGDSGQAVRSYTF | TRBV4-1 | 19 | TRBD1 | TRBJ1-2 | .
TGTGCCAGCAGTTACTCAGGGGTGGTCTACAATGAGCAGTTCTTC | CASSYSGVVYNEQFF | TRBV6-5 | 15 | . | TRBJ2-1 | .
TGTGCCAGCAGCTTGACCCCAGTGAGTCGCGAGCAGTACTTC | CASSLTPVSREQYF | TRBV7-2 | 14 | . | TRBJ2-7 | few
TGTGCCAGCAGGTATCTGACAGGGGCTGGTGAGCAGTTCTTC | CASRYLTGAGEQFF | TRBV6-6 | 14 | TRBD1 | TRBJ2-1 | .
TGTGCCAGCAGTGTGGTTACCAGGGGGCATGGCTACACCTTC | CASSVVTRGHGYTF | TRBV28 | 14 | TRBD1 | TRBJ1-2 | once
TGTGCCAGCAGCACCACTGCAGGGGTCTTGCGGGGGAGCACAGATACGCAGTATTTT | CASSTTAGVLRGSTDTQYF | TRBV5-6 | 19 | . | TRBJ2-3 | .
TGTGCCAGCAGCTTAAAAGAGCCCGAGCAGTACTTC | CASSLKEPEQYF | TRBV7-2 | 12 | . | TRBJ2-7 | .
TGTGCCAGCAGTTTCAGGAACAGGGGACCCGGGGGGACTGAAGCTTTCTTT | CASSFRNRGPGGTEAFF | TRBV28 | 17 | TRBD1 | TRBJ1-1 | .
TGTGCCAGCAGCTTAGCCCTGAACACTGAAGCTTTCTTT | CASSLALNTEAFF | TRBV7-6 | 13 | . | TRBJ1-1 | .
TGTGCCTGGAGGCGCAGGGGGTACAACTATGGCTACACCTTC | CAWRRRGYNYGYTF | TRBV30 | 14 | TRBD1 | TRBJ1-2 | few
TGCGCCAGCAGCCAAGAAGGTGGGACGGCTTTCTTT | CASSQEGGTAFF | TRBV4-3 | 12 | . | TRBJ1-1 | .
TGTGCCAGCAGGGTCGTGAGGACAGGGTTGGAGACCCAGTACTTC | CASRVVRTGLETQYF | TRBV6-5 | 15 | TRBD1 | TRBJ2-5 | .